What follows are 17 T cell receptor beta chains derived from one specimen sequenced in a study of cytomegalovirus exposure and HLA in healthy donors. With 60 Vbeta and 13 Jbeta primers, the PCR was carried out. The repertoire was sequenced with immunoSEQ multiplex PCR; TCRdb's copy has only in-frame clones and lacks some. The table lists about 190,000 clones, roughly 80% of them singletons, with approximately 3% in the top ten. The sample was PBMCs. The receptor set was obtained from a woman in her twenties or thirties in good health and CMV-seropositive.

The chain joins TRBV23-1 to TRBJ2-2; D call uncertain. TRBV23-1 is filed as an ORF, its function uncertain. There are 16 residues in the CDR3. Between the trimmed V and J ends, which lost 0 bases and 5 bases, there was a span of 13 bases. The CDR3 sequence is CASSQSEDAATGELFF. The CDR3 DNA is TGCGCCAGCAGTCAATCGGAAGATGCGGCAACCGGGGAGCTGTTTTTT.

The gene calls are TRBV6-1 and TRBJ2-5; D ambiguous. The CDR3 consists of 11 residues. V lost 8 bases and J lost 8, with 12 bases in between. The germline V gene has CDR1 MNHNS and CDR2 SASEGT. CDR3 sequence: CASGPSRTQYF. The CDR3 DNA is TGTGCCAGCGGGCCATCAAGAACCCAGTACTTC.

The chain recombines TRBV6-4 with TRBJ1-1; no reliable D call. This CDR3 spans 17 amino acids. Germline assignment: CDR1 MRHNA and CDR2 SNTAGT. V was trimmed by 0 bases and J by 3 bases, leaving 17 bases between them. The CDR3 is CASSDSGLKEADTEAFF. CDR3 DNA: TGTGCCAGCAGTGACTCTGGCTTAAAGGAGGCGGACACTGAAGCTTTCTTT.

As for this clone: Other DNA sequences in this sample translate to the same CDR3. The chain links TRBV19 to TRBJ1-5; D uncertain. Germline V gives CDR1 LNHDA, CDR2 SQIVND (reference sequence). The CDR3 extends over 15 amino acids. V dropped 3 bases and J dropped 0 bases, with 9 bases sitting between them. CDR3 region: CASSIAGGSNQPQHF. The CDR3 DNA sequence: TGTGCCAGTAGTATCGCGGGCGGTAGCAATCAGCCCCAGCATTTT.

The chain joins TRBV25-1 to TRBJ2-3; D is ambiguous. Per germline, CDR1 MGHDK and CDR2 SYGVNS. Trimming took 5 bases from V and 0 from J, leaving 9 bases between them. The CDR3 sequence is 14 residues long. The CDR3 is CASSSGVSTDTQYF. The CDR3 DNA reads as TGTGCCAGCAGTAGTGGAGTTAGCACAGATACGCAGTATTTT.

Notes on this clone: A read error may account for a junction end that differs from germline. The V call is TRBV7-9, the J call TRBJ1-2; 7 bases fit TRBD1. The length of the CDR3 is 16 residues. Germline assignment: CDR1 SEHNR and CDR2 FQNEAQ (reference sequence). DNA for the CDR3: TGTTCCAGCAGTCATGACAGGGTAACTGGTGACTATGGCTACACCTTC. It specifies CSSSHDRVTGDYGYTF.

The chain combines TRBV10-1 with TRBJ2-2; D gene unclear. V lost 5 bases to trimming and J lost 7 bases, with 11 bases between them. Germline V CDR1 and CDR2: WNHNN, SYGVQD (reference sequence). The CDR3 is 13 residues long. The CDR3 loop is CASSSVYYGELFF. The CDR3 region has the DNA TGCGCCAGCAGTTCCGTTTACTACGGGGAGCTGTTTTTT.

This chain connects TRBV28 to TRBJ2-7, with 9 bases fitting TRBD2. With 6 bases clipped from V and 2 bases from J, the junction kept 11 bases outside the gene matches. Germline V CDR1 and CDR2: MDHEN, SYDVKM. The length of the CDR3 is 16 residues. This CDR3 is CASRPGGGGRAYEQYF. CDR3 DNA sequence: TGTGCCAGCAGGCCCGGAGGGGGCGGGAGGGCCTACGAGCAGTACTTC. Full variable domain (rest looked up from reference TRBV28 and TRBJ2-7): DVKVTQSSRYLVKRTGEKVFLECVQDMDHENMFWYRQDPGLGLRLIYFSYDVKMKEKGDIPEGYSVSREKKERFSLILESASTNQTSMYLCASRPGGGGRAYEQYFGPGTRLTVT.

This chain connects TRBV5-4 to TRBJ2-3; 8 nucleotides agree with TRBD2. V shed 4 bases and J 4 bases; nucleotides not matched to a gene: 5. The CDR3 is 14 amino acids. Looked up from germline, CDR1 is SGHNT and CDR2 is YYREEE (reference sequence). DNA for the CDR3: TGTGCCAGCAGCCCCCCCGGGGGGGCAGATACGCAGTATTTT. Its translation: CASSPPGGADTQYF.

This sequence joins TRBV6-1 and TRBJ2-7; the D is unclear. The V end lost 8 bases, the J end lost 1 base, and 6 bases lay between the germline ends. This CDR3 spans 11 amino acids. From germline, CDR1 is MNHNS and CDR2 SASEGT. The CDR3 protein is CASHLSYEQYF. The CDR3, as DNA: TGTGCCAGCCACTTATCCTACGAGCAGTACTTC.

This rearrangement joins TRBV5-1 to TRBJ2-7, with 12 bases lining up with TRBD1. The germline gives CDR1 SGHRS, CDR2 YFSETQ. J gave up 6 bases and V 0 bases, and 10 bases lay outside the gene matches. The CDR3 covers 17 residues. The CDR3 reads CASSLDLGQGADSEQYF. The CDR3 DNA sequence: TGCGCCAGCAGCTTGGACCTGGGACAGGGGGCGGATAGCGAGCAGTACTTC.

The chain's CDR3 is CASRPMTGANTEAFF. CDR3 bases: TGTGCCAGCAGACCTATGACAGGGGCCAACACTGAAGCTTTCTTT. V is TRBV6-5 and J is TRBJ1-1; 8 bases map to TRBD1. This CDR3 comprises 15 residues. The J segment lost 2 bases and the V segment lost 6 bases, leaving 8 bases of the junction unmatched. Germline V CDR1 and CDR2: MNHEY, SVGAGI.

The chain couples TRBV7-2 to TRBJ1-6; D not resolved. CDR3 length equals 16 residues. V lost 6 bases to trimming and J lost 7 bases, with 19 bases between them. Germline V gives CDR1 SGHTA, CDR2 FQGNSA. The chain's CDR3 is CASRPAPGQINSPLHF. The DNA of the CDR3 is TGTGCCAGCAGGCCGGCACCGGGTCAAATAAATTCACCCCTCCACTTT.

This chain uses TRBV5-4 with TRBJ2-5, with TRBD2 matching 10 bases. This CDR3 is built from 17 residues. The ends lost 0 bases at V and 1 base at J; junction bases unmatched: 6. The germline gives CDR1 SGHNT, CDR2 YYREEE (reference sequence). The CDR3 loop is CASSLVFSGRPQETQYF. CDR3 DNA: TGTGCCAGCAGCTTGGTTTTTAGCGGGAGGCCCCAAGAGACCCAGTACTTC.

The J gene is TRBJ2-2, the V gene TRBV6-1, with D possibly matching TRBD1 (5 bases). Trimming cost V 1 base and J 8 bases, with 11 bases left between them. CDR3 length equals 14 residues. Germline assignment: CDR1 MNHNS and CDR2 SASEGT. CDR3 loop: CASSEEYRTGELFF. Here the CDR3 DNA reads TGTGCCAGCAGTGAAGAATACAGGACGGGGGAGCTGTTTTTT.

V gene TRBV5-6 combines with J gene TRBJ1-4; D might be TRBD1 (5 bases). This CDR3 has 17 residues. The germline V gene has CDR1 SGHDT and CDR2 YYEEEE. Between the trimmed V and J ends, which lost 4 bases and 8 bases, there was a span of 24 bases. CDR3 region: CASSPGTNFGLGEKLFF. DNA for the CDR3: TGTGCCAGCAGCCCCGGGACTAATTTCGGGTTAGGAGAAAAACTGTTTTTT.

This chain links TRBV14 with TRBJ2-3, with TRBD1 as a possible D gene (5 bases). Germline CDR1 reads SGHDN; CDR2 reads FVKESK. This CDR3 contains 14 residues. V was trimmed by 0 bases and J by 6 bases, leaving 10 bases between them. CDR3 protein: CASSQEWQGDTQYF. Written as DNA, the CDR3 is TGTGCCAGCAGCCAAGAGTGGCAGGGCGATACGCAGTATTTT.